One and the same sample provided the 11 T cell receptor beta chains below, sequenced in a study of cytomegalovirus exposure and HLA in healthy donors (TCRdb year 2017). Library construction relied on the immunoSEQ multiplex PCR assay. A mixture of 60 forward primers for TCR Vbeta segments and 13 reverse primers for TCR Jbeta segments was used in the multiplex PCR. The immuneACCESS repertoire file appears here via TCRdb, limited to in-frame rearrangements. These files lack a portion of the clones; in checked studies, under half of the deficit traces to unresolved V genes, and the cause of the others is not known. Across this sample there are over 100,000 clones, with over 75% seen only once. 11% of the sample comes from the top ten. The sample taken for sequencing was PBMCs. The receptors were sampled from a man aged 35 to 55 in good health and CMV-seropositive.

The chain recombines TRBV25-1 with TRBJ2-2; D ambiguous. Trimming took 1 base from V and 0 from J, leaving 3 bases between them. Germline CDR1 MGHDK, CDR2 SYGVNS. The CDR3 length is 14 residues. CDR3 residues: CASSESTNTGELFF. The CDR3 DNA follows: TGTGCCAGCAGTGAATCAACGAACACCGGGGAGCTGTTTTTT.

The chain carries TRBV7-9 and TRBJ1-1, with D possibly TRBD1 on 5 matching bases. The CDR3 has 14 amino acids. V dropped 7 bases and J dropped 6 bases, with 18 bases sitting between them. The germline gives CDR1 SEHNR, CDR2 FQNEAQ (reference sequence). In DNA, the CDR3 is TGTGCCAGCACCCCTACCGGGGGTTTCGCTGAAGCTTTCTTT. Encoded protein: CASTPTGGFAEAFF.

On this clone itself: The same CDR3 is also encoded by other DNA sequences in this sample. The V and J genes are TRBV7-8 and TRBJ1-2, with TRBD1 matching over 11 bases. Unmatched junction bases numbered 5, after V lost 4 bases and J lost 4 bases. From germline, CDR1 is SGHVS and CDR2 FQNEAQ. This CDR3 region has 15 residues. This CDR3 is CASSSGTGGGYGYTF. The CDR3 nucleotides read TGTGCCAGCAGCTCCGGGACAGGGGGGGGCTATGGCTACACCTTC.

V gene TRBV27 combines with J gene TRBJ2-1; unclear D gene. This CDR3 has 13 amino acids. The V gene lost 0 bases and the J gene lost 4 bases, with 4 bases spanning the gap. The V gene's germline CDR1 is MNHEY and CDR2 SMNVEV (reference sequence). Here the CDR3 reads CASSLSEYNEQFF. The CDR3, as DNA: TGTGCCAGCAGTTTATCGGAGTACAATGAGCAGTTCTTC.

Only a few counts were recorded for this clone. The same CDR3 arises from other DNA sequences in this sample as well. The CDR3 DNA reads as TGCGCCAGCAGTCGTCCAGGGACTGAAGCTTTCTTT. Its translation: CASSRPGTEAFF. The genes are TRBV5-1 and TRBJ1-1; tentatively, D is TRBD1 (5 bases). Germline CDR1 is SGHRS and CDR2 is YFSETQ. V was clipped by 5 bases and J by 5 bases, with 10 bases between them. This CDR3 has 12 residues.

The chain employs TRBV5-4 and TRBJ2-1; weak D call: TRBD1 (6 bases). CDR1 is SGHNT, CDR2 YYREEE, per germline (reference sequence). Trimming took off 4 bases at V and 0 bases at J, with 11 bases between the two ends. This CDR3 spans 15 amino acids. CDR3 bases: TGTGCCAGCAGCCAGGACAGAAGCTCCTACAATGAGCAGTTCTTC. Protein: CASSQDRSSYNEQFF.

The chain employs TRBV21-1 and TRBJ1-5; TRBD1, as called in the table, went unchecked against the DNA. TRBV21-1 is termed a pseudogene. The CDR3 sequence is 15 residues long. This CDR3 reads CASSKANRYNQPQHF. CDR3 in DNA: TGTGCCAGCAGCAAAGCGAACAGGTACAATCAGCCCCAGCATTTT.

This clone has just one count. The chain is built from TRBV27 and TRBJ1-5; TRBD1 agrees at 11 bases. CDR1 and CDR2 from the germline V gene are MNHEY and SMNVEV (reference sequence). Trimming removed 6 bases from V and 6 bases from J; junction bases left unmatched: 7. CDR3 length: 15 residues. CDR3 DNA sequence: TGTGCCAGCAGACTTACGGGACAGGGGGTTCAGCCCCAGCATTTT. Translation gives CASRLTGQGVQPQHF.

The chain recombines TRBV4-3 with TRBJ1-6; D remains unclear. This CDR3 contains 15 residues. The germline CDR1 and CDR2 sequences are LGHNA and YSLEER. V dropped 0 bases and J dropped 7 bases, with 10 bases sitting between them. The DNA of the CDR3 is TGCGCCAGCAGCCAAGAGTTAAACTCCAATTCACCCCTCCACTTT. Amino acid sequence: CASSQELNSNSPLHF.

A word on this clone: One junction end disagrees with the germline gene, perhaps due to a read error. The rearrangement joins TRBV14 to TRBJ2-7, with a possible D match to TRBD1 (5 bases). This CDR3 has 12 amino acids. Germline loops: CDR1 SGHDN, CDR2 FVKESK. The CDR3 region has the DNA TGTGCCAACAGCCAACTCAGGGACGAGCAGTACTTC. Translation gives CANSQLRDEQYF.

This clone occurred a few times. V and J are TRBV9 and TRBJ2-2; the D is unclear. Germline values: CDR1 SGDLS, CDR2 YYNGEE. This CDR3 contains 16 residues. V gave up 0 bases and J gave up 2 bases, with 11 bases separating them. The CDR3 DNA is TGTGCCAGCAGCGTAGATAGAACAGCTAACACCGGGGAGCTGTTTTTT. Its protein is CASSVDRTANTGELFF.